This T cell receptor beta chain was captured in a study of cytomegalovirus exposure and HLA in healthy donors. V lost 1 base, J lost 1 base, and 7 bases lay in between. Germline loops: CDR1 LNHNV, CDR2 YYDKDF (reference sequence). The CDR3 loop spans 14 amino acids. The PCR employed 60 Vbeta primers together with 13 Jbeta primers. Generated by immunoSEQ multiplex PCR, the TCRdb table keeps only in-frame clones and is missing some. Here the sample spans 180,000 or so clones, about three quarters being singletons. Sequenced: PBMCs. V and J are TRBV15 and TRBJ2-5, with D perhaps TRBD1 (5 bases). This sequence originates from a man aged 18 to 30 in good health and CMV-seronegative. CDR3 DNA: TGTGCCACCAGCAGAGGACAGATCCAAGAGACCCAGTACTTC. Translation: CATSRGQIQETQYF.